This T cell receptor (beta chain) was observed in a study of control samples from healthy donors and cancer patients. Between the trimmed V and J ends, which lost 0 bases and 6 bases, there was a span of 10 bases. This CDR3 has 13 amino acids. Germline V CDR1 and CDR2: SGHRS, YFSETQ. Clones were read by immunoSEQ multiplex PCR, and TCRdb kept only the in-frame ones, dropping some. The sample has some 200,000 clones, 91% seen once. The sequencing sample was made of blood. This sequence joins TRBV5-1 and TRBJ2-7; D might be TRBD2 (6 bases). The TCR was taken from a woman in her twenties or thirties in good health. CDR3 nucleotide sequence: TGCGCCAGCAGCTTGGGGCGGAGGGGCGAGCAGTACTTC. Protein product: CASSLGRRGEQYF.